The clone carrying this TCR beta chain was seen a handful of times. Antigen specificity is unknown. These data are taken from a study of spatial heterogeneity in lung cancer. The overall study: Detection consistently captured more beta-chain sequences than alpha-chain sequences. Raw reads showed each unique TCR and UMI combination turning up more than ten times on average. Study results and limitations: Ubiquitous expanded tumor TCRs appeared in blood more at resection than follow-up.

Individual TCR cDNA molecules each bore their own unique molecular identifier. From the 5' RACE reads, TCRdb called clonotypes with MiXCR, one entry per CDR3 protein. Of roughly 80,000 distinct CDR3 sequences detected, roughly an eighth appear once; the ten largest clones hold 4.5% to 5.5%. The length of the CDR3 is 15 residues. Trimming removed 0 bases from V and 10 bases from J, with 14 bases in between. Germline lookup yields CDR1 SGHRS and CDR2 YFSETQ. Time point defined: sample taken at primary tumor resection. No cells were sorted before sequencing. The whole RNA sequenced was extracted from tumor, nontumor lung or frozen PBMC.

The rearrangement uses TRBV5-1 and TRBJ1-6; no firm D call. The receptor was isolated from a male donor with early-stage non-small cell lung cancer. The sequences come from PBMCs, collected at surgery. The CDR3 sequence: CASSLAVESGSPLHF. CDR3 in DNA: TGCGCCAGCAGCTTGGCCGTTGAAAGTGGCTCACCCCTCCACTTT.